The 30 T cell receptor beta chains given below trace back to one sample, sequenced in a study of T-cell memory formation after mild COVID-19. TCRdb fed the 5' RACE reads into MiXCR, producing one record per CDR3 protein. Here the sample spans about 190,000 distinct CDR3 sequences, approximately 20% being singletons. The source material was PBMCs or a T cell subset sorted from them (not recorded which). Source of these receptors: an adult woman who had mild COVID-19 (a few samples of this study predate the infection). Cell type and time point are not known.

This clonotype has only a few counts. The CDR3 loop is CASSLEPGTDTQYF. CDR3 in DNA: TGTGCCAGCAGCCTAGAGCCAGGCACAGATACGCAGTATTTT. This chain uses TRBV9 with TRBJ2-3; no clear D gene. V lost 4 bases and J 1 base, leaving 10 bases between the germline ends. CDR3 length equals 14 residues. The germline V gene has CDR1 SGDLS and CDR2 YYNGEE.

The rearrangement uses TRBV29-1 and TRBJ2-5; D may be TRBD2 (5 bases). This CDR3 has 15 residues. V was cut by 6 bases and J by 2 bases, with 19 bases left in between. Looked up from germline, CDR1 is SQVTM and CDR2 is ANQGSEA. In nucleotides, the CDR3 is TGCAGCGTCGAACGGAAGCTAGCTGTTCAAGAGACCCAGTACTTC. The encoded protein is CSVERKLAVQETQYF.

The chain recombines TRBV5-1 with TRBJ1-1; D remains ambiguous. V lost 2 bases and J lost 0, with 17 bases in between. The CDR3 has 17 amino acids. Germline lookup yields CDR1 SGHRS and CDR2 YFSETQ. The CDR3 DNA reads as TGCGCCAGCAGCTTCCCCCCGCAGTCCGGGGTGAACACTGAAGCTTTCTTT. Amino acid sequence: CASSFPPQSGVNTEAFF.

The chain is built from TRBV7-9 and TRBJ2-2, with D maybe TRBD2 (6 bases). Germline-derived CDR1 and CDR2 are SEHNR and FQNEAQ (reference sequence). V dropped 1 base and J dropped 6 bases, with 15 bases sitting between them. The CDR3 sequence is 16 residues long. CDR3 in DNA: TGTGCCAGCAGCTTAGTGGTGACTAGTCGGGCCGGGGAGCTGTTTTTT. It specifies CASSLVVTSRAGELFF.

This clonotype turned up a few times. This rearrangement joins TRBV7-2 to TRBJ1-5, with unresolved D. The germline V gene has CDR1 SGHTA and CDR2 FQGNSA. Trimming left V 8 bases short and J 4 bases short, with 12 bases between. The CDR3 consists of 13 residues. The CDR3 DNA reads TGTGCCAGCCGCCCCGATCTGAATCAGCCCCAGCATTTT. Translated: CASRPDLNQPQHF. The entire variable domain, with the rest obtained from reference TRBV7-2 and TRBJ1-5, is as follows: GAGVSQSPSNKVTEKGKDVELRCDPISGHTALYWYRQSLGQGLEFLIYFQGNSAPDKSGLPSDRFSAERTGGSVSTLTIQRTQQEDSAVYLCASRPDLNQPQHFGDGTRLSIL.

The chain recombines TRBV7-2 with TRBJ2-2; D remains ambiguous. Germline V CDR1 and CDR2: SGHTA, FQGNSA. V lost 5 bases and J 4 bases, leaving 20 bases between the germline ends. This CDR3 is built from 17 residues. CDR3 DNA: TGTGCCAGCAGCCTTGTTCGGGCGCGGCGAGGCACCGGGGAGCTGTTTTTT. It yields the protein CASSLVRARRGTGELFF.

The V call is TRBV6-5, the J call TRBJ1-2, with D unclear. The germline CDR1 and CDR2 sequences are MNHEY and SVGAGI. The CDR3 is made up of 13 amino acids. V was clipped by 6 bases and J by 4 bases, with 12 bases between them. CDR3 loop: CASRVPGSYGYTF. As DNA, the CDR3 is TGTGCCAGCAGGGTACCAGGCAGCTATGGCTACACCTTC.

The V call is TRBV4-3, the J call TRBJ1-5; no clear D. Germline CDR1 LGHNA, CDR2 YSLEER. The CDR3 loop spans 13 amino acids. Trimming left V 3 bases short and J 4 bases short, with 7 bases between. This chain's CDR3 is CASSQAVNQPQHF. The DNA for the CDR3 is TGCGCCAGCAGCCAGGCGGTAAATCAGCCCCAGCATTTT.

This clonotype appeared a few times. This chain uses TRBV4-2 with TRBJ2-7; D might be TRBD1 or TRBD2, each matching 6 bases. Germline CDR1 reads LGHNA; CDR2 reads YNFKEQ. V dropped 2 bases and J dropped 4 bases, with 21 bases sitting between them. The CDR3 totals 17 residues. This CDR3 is CASSQLPSGDSSYEQYF. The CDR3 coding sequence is TGTGCCAGCAGCCAACTTCCATCAGGGGACTCTTCTTACGAGCAGTACTTC.

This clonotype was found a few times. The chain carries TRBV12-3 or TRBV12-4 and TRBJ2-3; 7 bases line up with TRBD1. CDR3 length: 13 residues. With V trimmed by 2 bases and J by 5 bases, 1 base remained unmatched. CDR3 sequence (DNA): TGTGCCAGCAGTTTATACAGGGGAGATACGCAGTATTTT. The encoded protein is CASSLYRGDTQYF.

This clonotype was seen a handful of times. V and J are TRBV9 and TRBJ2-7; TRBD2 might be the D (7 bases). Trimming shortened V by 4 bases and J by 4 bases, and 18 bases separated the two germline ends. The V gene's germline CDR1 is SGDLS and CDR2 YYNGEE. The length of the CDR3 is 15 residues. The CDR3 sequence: CASSPGGVSGYEQYF. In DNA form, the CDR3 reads TGTGCCAGCAGCCCGGGGGGCGTGAGCGGGTACGAGCAGTACTTC.

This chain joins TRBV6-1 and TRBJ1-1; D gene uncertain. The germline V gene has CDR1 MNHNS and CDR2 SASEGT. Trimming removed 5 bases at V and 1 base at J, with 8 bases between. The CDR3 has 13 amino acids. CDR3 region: CASSSGKNTEAFF. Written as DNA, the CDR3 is TGTGCCAGCAGTTCAGGCAAGAACACTGAAGCTTTCTTT.

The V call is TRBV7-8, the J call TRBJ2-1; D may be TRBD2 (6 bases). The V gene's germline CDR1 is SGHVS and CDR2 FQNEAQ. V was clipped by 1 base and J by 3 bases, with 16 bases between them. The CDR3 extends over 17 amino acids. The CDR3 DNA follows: TGTGCCAGCAGCTTAGACCAGCCGGGACTTATCTACAATGAGCAGTTCTTC. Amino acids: CASSLDQPGLIYNEQFF.

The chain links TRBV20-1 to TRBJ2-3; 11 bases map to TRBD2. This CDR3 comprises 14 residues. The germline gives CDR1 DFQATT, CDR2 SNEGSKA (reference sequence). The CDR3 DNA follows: TGCAGAGTAGCGGGAGGGCCGAGCACAGATACGCAGTATTTT. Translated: CRVAGGPSTDTQYF.

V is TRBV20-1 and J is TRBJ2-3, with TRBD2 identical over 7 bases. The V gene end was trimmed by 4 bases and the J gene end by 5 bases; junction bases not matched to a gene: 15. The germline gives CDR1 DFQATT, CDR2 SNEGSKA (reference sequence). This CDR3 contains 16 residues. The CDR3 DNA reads TGCAGTGCTACGCTTCGGACTAGAGGCCCCCTAGATACGCAGTATTTT. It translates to CSATLRTRGPLDTQYF.

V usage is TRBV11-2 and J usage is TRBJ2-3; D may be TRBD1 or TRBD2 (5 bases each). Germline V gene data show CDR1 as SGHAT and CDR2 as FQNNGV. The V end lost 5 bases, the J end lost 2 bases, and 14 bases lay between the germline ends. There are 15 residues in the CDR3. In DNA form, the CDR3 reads TGTGCCAGCAGCCCTGACGGGACCTACACAGATACGCAGTATTTT. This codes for CASSPDGTYTDTQYF.

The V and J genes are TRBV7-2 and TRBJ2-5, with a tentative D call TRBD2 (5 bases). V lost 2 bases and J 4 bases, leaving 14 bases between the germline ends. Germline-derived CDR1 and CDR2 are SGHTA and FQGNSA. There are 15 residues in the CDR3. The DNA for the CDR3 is TGTGCCAGCAGCTTATCCTGGAGCGGACCAGAGACCCAGTACTTC. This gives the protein CASSLSWSGPETQYF.

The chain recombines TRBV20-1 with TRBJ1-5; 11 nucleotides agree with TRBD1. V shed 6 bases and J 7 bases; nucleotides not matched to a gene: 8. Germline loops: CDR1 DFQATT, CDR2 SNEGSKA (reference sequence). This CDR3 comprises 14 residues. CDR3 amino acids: CSAQGQGARQPQHF. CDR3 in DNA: TGCAGTGCGCAAGGACAGGGGGCAAGGCAGCCCCAGCATTTT.

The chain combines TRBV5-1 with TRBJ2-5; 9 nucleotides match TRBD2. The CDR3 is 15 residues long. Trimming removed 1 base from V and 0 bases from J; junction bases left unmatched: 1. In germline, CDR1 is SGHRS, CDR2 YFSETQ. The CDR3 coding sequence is TGCGCCAGCAGCTTGCAGCGGGGGGACCAAGAGACCCAGTACTTC. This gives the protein CASSLQRGDQETQYF.

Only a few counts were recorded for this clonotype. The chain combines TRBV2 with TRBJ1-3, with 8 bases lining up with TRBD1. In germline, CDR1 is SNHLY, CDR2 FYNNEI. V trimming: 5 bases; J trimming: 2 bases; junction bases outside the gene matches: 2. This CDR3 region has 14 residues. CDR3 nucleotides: TGTGCCAGCAGTAAACAGGGGGCTGGAAACACCATATATTTT. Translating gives CASSKQGAGNTIYF.

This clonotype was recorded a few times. CDR3 DNA: TGCAGCGTGGGGGGGGGGAACACAGATACGCAGTATTTT. This gives the protein CSVGGGNTDTQYF. V usage is TRBV29-1 and J usage is TRBJ2-3; TRBD2 aligns across 7 bases. Trimming at V came to 6 bases and at J to 2 bases, leaving 5 bases not matched to a gene. CDR3 length equals 13 residues. In germline, CDR1 is SQVTM, CDR2 ANQGSEA.

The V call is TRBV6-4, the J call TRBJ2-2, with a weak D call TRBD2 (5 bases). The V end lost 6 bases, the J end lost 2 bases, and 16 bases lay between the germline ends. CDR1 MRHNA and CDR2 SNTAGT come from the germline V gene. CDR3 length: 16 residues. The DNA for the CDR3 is TGTGCCAGCAGATTAACTAGTCTGGCAAACACCGGGGAGCTGTTTTTT. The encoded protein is CASRLTSLANTGELFF.

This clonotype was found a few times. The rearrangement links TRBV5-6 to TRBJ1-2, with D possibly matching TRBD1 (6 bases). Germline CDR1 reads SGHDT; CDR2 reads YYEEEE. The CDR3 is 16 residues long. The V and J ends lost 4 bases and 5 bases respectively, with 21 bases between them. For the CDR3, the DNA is TGTGCCAGCAGCCCGGTGGAGGGCAGGGGAGGATATGGCTACACCTTC. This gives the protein CASSPVEGRGGYGYTF.

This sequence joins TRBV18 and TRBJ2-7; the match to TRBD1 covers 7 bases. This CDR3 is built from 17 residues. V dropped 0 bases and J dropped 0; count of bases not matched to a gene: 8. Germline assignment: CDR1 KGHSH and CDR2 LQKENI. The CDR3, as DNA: TGTGCCAGCTCACCACCTGGTTGGGACAGTAACTCCTACGAGCAGTACTTC. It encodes CASSPPGWDSNSYEQYF.

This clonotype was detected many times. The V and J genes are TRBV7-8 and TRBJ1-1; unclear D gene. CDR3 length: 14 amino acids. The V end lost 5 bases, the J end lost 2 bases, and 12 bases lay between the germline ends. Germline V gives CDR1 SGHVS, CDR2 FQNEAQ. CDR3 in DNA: TGTGCCAGCAGCCCCCTCCCCGAAAACACTGAAGCTTTCTTT. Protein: CASSPLPENTEAFF.

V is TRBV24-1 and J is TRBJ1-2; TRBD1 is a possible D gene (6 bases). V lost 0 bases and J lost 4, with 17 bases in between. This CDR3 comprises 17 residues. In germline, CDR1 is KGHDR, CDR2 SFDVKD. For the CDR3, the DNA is TGTGCCACCAGTGATTTGCGCCTCGGGGGGCGGCCCTATGGCTACACCTTC. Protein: CATSDLRLGGRPYGYTF.

CDR3 region: CASSLKGDKASGSHEQYF. The CDR3 coding sequence is TGTGCCAGCAGCTTAAAGGGGGACAAGGCTAGCGGGAGTCACGAGCAGTACTTC. The gene calls are TRBV7-9 and TRBJ2-7, with 10 bases fitting TRBD2. In germline, CDR1 is SEHNR, CDR2 FQNEAQ (reference sequence). The J segment lost 5 bases and the V segment lost 2 bases, leaving 15 bases of the junction unmatched. There are 18 residues in the CDR3.

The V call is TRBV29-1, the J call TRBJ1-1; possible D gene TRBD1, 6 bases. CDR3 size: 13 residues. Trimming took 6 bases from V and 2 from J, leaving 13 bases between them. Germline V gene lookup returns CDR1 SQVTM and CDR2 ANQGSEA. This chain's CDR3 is CSVVGQRNTEAFF. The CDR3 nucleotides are TGCAGCGTGGTAGGACAGCGAAACACTGAAGCTTTCTTT.

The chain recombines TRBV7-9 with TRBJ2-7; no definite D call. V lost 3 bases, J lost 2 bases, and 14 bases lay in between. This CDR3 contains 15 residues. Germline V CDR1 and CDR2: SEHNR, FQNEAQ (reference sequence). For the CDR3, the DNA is TGTGCCAGCAGCTTTTGGAGTCTTTCCACCTACGAGCAGTACTTC. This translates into CASSFWSLSTYEQYF.

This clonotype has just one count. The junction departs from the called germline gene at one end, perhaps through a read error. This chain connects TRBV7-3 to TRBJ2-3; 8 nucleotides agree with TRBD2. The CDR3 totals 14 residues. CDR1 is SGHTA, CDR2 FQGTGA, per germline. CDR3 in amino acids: CSSSLGTSADTQYF. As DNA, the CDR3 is TGTTCCAGCAGCTTAGGGACTAGTGCAGATACGCAGTATTTT.